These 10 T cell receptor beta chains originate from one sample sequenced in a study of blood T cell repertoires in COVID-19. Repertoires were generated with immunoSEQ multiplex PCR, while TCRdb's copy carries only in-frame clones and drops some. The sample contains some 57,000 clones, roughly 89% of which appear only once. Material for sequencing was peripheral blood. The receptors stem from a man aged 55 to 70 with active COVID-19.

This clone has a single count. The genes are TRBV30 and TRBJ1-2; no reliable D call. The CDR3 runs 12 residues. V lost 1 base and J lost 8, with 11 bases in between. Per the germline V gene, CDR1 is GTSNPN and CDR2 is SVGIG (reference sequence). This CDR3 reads CAWSGAAGGYTF. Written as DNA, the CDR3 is TGTGCCTGGAGTGGGGCAGCGGGGGGCTACACCTTC.

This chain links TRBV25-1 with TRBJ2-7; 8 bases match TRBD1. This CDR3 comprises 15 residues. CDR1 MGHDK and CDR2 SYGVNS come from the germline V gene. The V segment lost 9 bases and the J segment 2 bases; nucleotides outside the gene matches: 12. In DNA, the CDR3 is TGTGCCAGTCGGGCAGGGGGCGCGTCCCCCTACGAGCAGTACTTC. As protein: CASRAGGASPYEQYF.

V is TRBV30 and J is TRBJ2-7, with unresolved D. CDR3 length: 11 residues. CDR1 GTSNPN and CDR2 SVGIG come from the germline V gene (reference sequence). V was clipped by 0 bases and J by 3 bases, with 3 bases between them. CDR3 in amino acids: CAWSVLYEQYF. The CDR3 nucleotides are TGTGCCTGGAGTGTACTCTACGAGCAGTACTTC.

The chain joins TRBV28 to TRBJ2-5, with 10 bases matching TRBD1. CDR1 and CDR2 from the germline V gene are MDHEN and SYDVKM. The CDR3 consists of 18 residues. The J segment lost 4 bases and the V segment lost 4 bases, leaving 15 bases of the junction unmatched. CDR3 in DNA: TGTGCCAGCAGTTCTGGTTCGGGACAGGGGTTCCTAGGAGAGACCCAGTACTTC. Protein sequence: CASSSGSGQGFLGETQYF. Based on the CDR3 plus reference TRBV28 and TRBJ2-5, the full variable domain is DVKVTQSSRYLVKRTGEKVFLECVQDMDHENMFWYRQDPGLGLRLIYFSYDVKMKEKGDIPEGYSVSREKKERFSLILESASTNQTSMYLCASSSGSGQGFLGETQYFGPGTRLLVL.

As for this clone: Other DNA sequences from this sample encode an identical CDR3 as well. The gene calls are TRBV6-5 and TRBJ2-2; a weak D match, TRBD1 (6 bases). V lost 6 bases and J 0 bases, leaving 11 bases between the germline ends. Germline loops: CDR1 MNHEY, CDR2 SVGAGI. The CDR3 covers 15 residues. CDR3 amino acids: CASSSGTTNTGELFF. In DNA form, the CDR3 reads TGTGCCAGCAGCTCCGGGACAACGAACACCGGGGAGCTGTTTTTT.

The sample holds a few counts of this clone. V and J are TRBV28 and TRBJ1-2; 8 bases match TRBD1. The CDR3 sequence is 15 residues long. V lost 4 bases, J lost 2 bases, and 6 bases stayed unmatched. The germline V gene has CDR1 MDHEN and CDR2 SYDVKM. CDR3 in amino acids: CASSSVRTGNYGYTF. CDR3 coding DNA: TGTGCCAGCAGTTCGGTCAGGACAGGGAACTATGGCTACACCTTC.

CDR3 sequence (DNA): TGTGCCAGCAGCTTAGGGACAGGGATAGATACGCAGTATTTT. It codes for CASSLGTGIDTQYF. The J gene is TRBJ2-3, the V gene TRBV7-6, with TRBD1 matching 8 bases. Per germline, CDR1 SGHVS and CDR2 FNYEAQ. CDR3 length: 14 amino acids. The J segment lost 5 bases and the V segment lost 1 base, leaving 2 bases of the junction unmatched.

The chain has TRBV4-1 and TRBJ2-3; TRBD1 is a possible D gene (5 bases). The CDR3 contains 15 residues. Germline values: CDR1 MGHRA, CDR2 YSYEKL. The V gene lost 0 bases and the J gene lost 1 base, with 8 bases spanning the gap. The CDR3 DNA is TGCGCCAGCAGCCAAGACGACAGTGGCACAGATACGCAGTATTTT. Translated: CASSQDDSGTDTQYF.

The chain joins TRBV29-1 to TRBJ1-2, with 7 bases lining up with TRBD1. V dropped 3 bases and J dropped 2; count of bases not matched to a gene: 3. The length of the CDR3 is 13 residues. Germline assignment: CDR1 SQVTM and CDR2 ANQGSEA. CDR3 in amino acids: CSVDRGQNYGYTF. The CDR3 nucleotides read TGCAGCGTTGATAGGGGACAGAACTATGGCTACACCTTC.

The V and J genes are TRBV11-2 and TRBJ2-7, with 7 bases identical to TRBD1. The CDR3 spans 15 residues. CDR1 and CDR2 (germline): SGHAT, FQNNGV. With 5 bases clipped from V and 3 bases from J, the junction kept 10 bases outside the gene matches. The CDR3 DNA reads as TGTGCCAGCAGCGGATGGGGACAGATAAACTACGAGCAGTACTTC. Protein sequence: CASSGWGQINYEQYF.